The source of this T cell receptor (beta chain) is a study of blood T cells in healthy people across ages. The second PCR ran roughly 6 to 11 cycles with a sample-barcoded 5' primer and J-beta primers. Every molecule of cDNA carried a tag from a template-switch adaptor with 12 random nucleotides. TCRdb reprocessed the 5' RACE reads via MiXCR and lists one record per CDR3 protein. The sample lists about 650,000 distinct CDR3 sequences, roughly half occurring once. This CDR3 spans 15 amino acids. Trimming shortened V by 6 bases and J by 0 bases, and 13 bases separated the two germline ends. Germline V gene sequence: CDR1 MNHEY, CDR2 SMNVEV (reference sequence). This clonotype was picked up many times.

The rearrangement links TRBV27 to TRBJ2-3, with a weak D call TRBD1 (6 bases). Sample: blood. This TCR was recovered from a woman aged 80 or older in good health. The CDR3 region is CASSHRVPSTDTQYF. In DNA, the CDR3 is TGTGCCAGCAGCCACAGGGTCCCTAGCACAGATACGCAGTATTTT.